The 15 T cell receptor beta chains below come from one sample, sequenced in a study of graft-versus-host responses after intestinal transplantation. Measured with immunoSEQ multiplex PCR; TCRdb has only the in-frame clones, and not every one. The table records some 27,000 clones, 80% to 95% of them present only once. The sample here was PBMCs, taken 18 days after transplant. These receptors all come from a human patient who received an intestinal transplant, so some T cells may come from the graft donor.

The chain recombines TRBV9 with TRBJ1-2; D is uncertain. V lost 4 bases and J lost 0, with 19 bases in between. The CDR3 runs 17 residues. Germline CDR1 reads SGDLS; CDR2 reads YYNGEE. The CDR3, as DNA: TGTGCCAGCAGCACCTTTGGCGGAAGGGTAACTAACTATGGCTACACCTTC. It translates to CASSTFGGRVTNYGYTF.

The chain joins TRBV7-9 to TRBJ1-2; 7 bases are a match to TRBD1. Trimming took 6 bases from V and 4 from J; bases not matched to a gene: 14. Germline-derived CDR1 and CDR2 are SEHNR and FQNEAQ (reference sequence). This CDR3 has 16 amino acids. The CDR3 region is CASSPILQGKPYGYTF. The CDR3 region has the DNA TGTGCCAGCAGTCCAATTCTACAGGGGAAACCCTATGGCTACACCTTC. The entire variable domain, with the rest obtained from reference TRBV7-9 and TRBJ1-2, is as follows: DTGVSQNPRHKITKRGQNVTFRCDPISEHNRLYWYRQTLGQGPEFLTYFQNEAQLEKSRLLSDRFSAERPKGSFSTLEIQRTEQGDSAMYLCASSPILQGKPYGYTFGSGTRLTVV.

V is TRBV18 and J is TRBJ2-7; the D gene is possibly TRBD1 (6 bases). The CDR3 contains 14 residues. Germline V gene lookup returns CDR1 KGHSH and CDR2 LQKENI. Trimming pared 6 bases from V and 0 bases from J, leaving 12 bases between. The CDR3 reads CASSPDRTSYEQYF. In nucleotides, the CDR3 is TGTGCCAGCTCGCCTGACAGGACCTCCTACGAGCAGTACTTC.

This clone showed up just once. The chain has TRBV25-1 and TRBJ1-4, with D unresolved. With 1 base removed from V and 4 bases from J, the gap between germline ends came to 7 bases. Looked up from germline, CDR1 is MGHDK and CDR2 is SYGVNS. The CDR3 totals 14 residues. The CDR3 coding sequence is TGTGCCAGCAGTGAATGGGCCTTTAATGAAAAACTGTTTTTT. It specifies CASSEWAFNEKLFF. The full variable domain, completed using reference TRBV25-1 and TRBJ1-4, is EADIYQTPRYLVIGTGKKITLECSQTMGHDKMYWYQQDPGMELHLIHYSYGVNSTEKGDLSSESTVSRIRTEHFPLTLESARPSHTSQYLCASSEWAFNEKLFFGSGTQLSVL.

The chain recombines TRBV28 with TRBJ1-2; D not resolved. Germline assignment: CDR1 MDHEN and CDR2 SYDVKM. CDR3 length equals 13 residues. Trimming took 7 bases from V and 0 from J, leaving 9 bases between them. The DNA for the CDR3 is TGTGCCAGCAAGGGCAGCACTAACTATGGCTACACCTTC. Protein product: CASKGSTNYGYTF.

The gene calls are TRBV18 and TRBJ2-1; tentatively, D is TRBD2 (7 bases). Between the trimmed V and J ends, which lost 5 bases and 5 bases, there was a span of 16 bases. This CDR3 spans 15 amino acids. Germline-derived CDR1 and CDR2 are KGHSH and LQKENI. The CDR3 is CASSSSGGADNEQFF. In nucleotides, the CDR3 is TGTGCCAGCTCATCCAGTGGGGGGGCCGACAATGAGCAGTTCTTC. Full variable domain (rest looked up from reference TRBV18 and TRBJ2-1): NAGVMQNPRHLVRRRGQEARLRCSPMKGHSHVYWYRQLPEEGLKFMVYLQKENIIDESGMPKERFSAEFPKEGPSILRIQQVVRGDSAAYFCASSSSGGADNEQFFGPGTRLTVL.

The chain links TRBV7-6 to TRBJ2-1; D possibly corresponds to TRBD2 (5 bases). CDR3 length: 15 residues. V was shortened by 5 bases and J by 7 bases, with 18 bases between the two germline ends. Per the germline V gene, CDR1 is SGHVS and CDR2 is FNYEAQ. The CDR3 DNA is TGTGCCAGCAGCCTCCTCCCCGGGAAGACTAATGAGCAGTTCTTC. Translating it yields CASSLLPGKTNEQFF.

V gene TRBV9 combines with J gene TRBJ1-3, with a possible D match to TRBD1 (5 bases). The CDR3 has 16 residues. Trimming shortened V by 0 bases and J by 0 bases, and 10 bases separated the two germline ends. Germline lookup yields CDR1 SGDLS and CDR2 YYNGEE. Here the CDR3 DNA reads TGTGCCAGCAGCGTAGGCGACAGCCGCTCTGGAAACACCATATATTTT. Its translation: CASSVGDSRSGNTIYF.

This CDR3 is CASSLFRENQPQHF. Written as DNA, the CDR3 is TGTGCCAGCAGTTTATTCAGGGAGAATCAGCCCCAGCATTTT. This chain joins TRBV27 and TRBJ1-5; perhaps TRBD1 as D (5 bases). This CDR3 contains 14 residues. The germline gives CDR1 MNHEY, CDR2 SMNVEV (reference sequence). V lost 1 base, J lost 4 bases, and 8 bases lay in between.

The chain's CDR3 is CASSFTGATNYEQYF. For the CDR3, the DNA is TGCGCCAGCAGCTTTACAGGGGCAACGAACTACGAGCAGTACTTC. V is TRBV5-1 and J is TRBJ2-7; TRBD1 agrees at 7 bases. This CDR3 region has 15 residues. Germline CDR1 is SGHRS and CDR2 is YFSETQ. V gave up 2 bases and J gave up 3 bases; unmatched junction bases: 8.

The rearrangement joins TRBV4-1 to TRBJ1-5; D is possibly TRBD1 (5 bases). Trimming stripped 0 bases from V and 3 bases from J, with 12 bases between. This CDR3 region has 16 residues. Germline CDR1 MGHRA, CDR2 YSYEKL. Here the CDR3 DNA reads TGCGCCAGCAGCCAAGATGCCCAGGGCACCAATCAGCCCCAGCATTTT. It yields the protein CASSQDAQGTNQPQHF.

The CDR3 region is CASSLNPYLTDTQYF. CDR3 DNA: TGTGCCAGCAGCTTAAATCCCTACCTCACAGATACGCAGTATTTT. The chain recombines TRBV7-3 with TRBJ2-3; no reliable D call. CDR1 is SGHTA, CDR2 FQGTGA, per germline. There are 15 residues in the CDR3. Trimming left V 1 base short and J 2 bases short, with 10 bases between.

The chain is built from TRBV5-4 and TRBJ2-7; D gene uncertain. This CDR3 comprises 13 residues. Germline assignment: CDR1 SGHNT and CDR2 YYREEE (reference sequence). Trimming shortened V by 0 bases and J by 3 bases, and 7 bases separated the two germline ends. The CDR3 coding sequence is TGTGCCAGCAGCTTGGACGGTTACTACGAGCAGTACTTC. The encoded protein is CASSLDGYYEQYF.

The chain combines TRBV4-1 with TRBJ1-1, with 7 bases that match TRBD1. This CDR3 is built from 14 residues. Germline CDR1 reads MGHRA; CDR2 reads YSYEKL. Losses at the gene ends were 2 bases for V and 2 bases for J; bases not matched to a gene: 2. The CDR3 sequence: CASSQQGVNTEAFF. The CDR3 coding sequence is TGCGCCAGCAGCCAACAGGGGGTCAACACTGAAGCTTTCTTT.

DNA of the CDR3: TGTGCCTGGAGTGATACCGTGAACACTGAAGCTTTCTTT. Residues: CAWSDTVNTEAFF. The chain recombines TRBV30 with TRBJ1-1; no firm D call. The germline V gene has CDR1 GTSNPN and CDR2 SVGIG (reference sequence). Trimming removed 1 base from V and 0 bases from J, with 6 bases in between. CDR3 length: 13 residues. The complete variable domain, with remaining parts taken from reference TRBV30 and TRBJ1-1, reads SQTIHQWPATLVQPVGSPLSLECTVEGTSNPNLYWYRQAAGRGLQLLFYSVGIGQISSEVPQNLSASRPQDRQFILSSKKLLLSDSGFYLCAWSDTVNTEAFFGQGTRLTVV.